Shown below are 26 T cell receptor beta chains from a single sample sequenced in a study of T cells in Graves' hyperthyroidism and ophthalmopathy. The TCR beta CDR3 regions underwent amplification using RNA transcripts as the source. First-round RT-PCR with HTBI primers amplified the TCR CDR3 region. TCRdb independently ran MiXCR on the multiplex PCR reads; one entry per CDR3 protein. The repertoire includes about 250,000 distinct CDR3 sequences, around 20% of them detected once, and over 55% sits in the top ten. The material sequenced was blood. These receptors all come from a man aged 25 to 40 with Graves' ophthalmopathy.

This clonotype was observed a handful of times. The chain links TRBV6-2 or TRBV6-3 to TRBJ2-7; no definite D call. V was trimmed by 8 bases and J by 0 bases, leaving 17 bases between them. Germline lookup yields CDR1 MNHEY and CDR2 SVGEGT. The CDR3 is made up of 15 amino acids. Written as DNA, the CDR3 is TGTGCCAGCTGGGCGAAGGGATCCCTCTCCTACGAGCAGTACTTC. It codes for CASWAKGSLSYEQYF.

In its sample, this clonotype was seen many times. The V call is TRBV3-1, the J call TRBJ1-1, with D unresolved. Germline lookup yields CDR1 LGHDT and CDR2 YNNKEL (reference sequence). The length of the CDR3 is 15 residues. Trimming stripped 0 bases from V and 1 base from J, with 9 bases between. The DNA of the CDR3 is TGTGCCAGCAGCCAAGACGCGTGGGCGAACACTGAAGCTTTCTTT. This codes for CASSQDAWANTEAFF. The whole variable domain, remainder taken from reference TRBV3-1 and TRBJ1-1, is DTAVSQTPKYLVTQMGNDKSIKCEQNLGHDTMYWYKQDSKKFLKIMFSYNNKELIINETVPNRFSPKSPDKAHLNLHINSLELGDSAVYFCASSQDAWANTEAFFGQGTRLTVV.

The chain is built from TRBV12-3 or TRBV12-4 and TRBJ2-1; 7 positions agree with TRBD2. The CDR3 runs to 17 residues. J was trimmed by 3 bases and V by 6 bases; bases with no gene match: 14. This chain's CDR3 is CASSPSGMRLFYNEQFF. CDR3 bases: TGTGCCAGCAGCCCCAGCGGGATGCGTCTTTTCTACAATGAGCAGTTCTTC.

The chain uses TRBV7-3 and TRBJ2-1; 8 positions agree with TRBD2. Trimming took 0 bases from V and 7 from J; bases not matched to a gene: 8. The CDR3 is 16 residues long. Germline values: CDR1 SGHTA, CDR2 FQGTGA. The CDR3 nucleotides are TGTGCCAGCAGCTTAACCCCAGCGGGAGAGCCTAATGAGCAGTTCTTC. The encoded protein is CASSLTPAGEPNEQFF.

This clonotype was found many times. The chain couples TRBV3-1 to TRBJ2-5; D may match TRBD1 or TRBD2 (5 bases each). CDR1 is LGHDT and CDR2 is YNNKEL in the germline V gene (reference sequence). Trimming removed 5 bases at V and 5 bases at J, with 12 bases between. The CDR3 length is 13 residues. CDR3 bases: TGTGCCAGCAGCTCGAGAGAGGGGGAGACCCAGTACTTC. It translates to CASSSREGETQYF.

The rearrangement links TRBV2 to TRBJ1-1; TRBD1 is a possible D gene (6 bases). Germline lookup yields CDR1 SNHLY and CDR2 FYNNEI. The CDR3 has 16 amino acids. The V end lost 5 bases, the J end lost 0 bases, and 16 bases lay between the germline ends. The CDR3 loop is CASSPDRTSLNTEAFF. The CDR3 nucleotides read TGTGCCAGCAGTCCTGACAGGACCTCGTTGAACACTGAAGCTTTCTTT.

V is TRBV5-1 and J is TRBJ2-5, with D uncertain. The CDR3 runs 12 residues. V dropped 2 bases and J dropped 4 bases, with 6 bases sitting between them. In germline, CDR1 is SGHRS, CDR2 YFSETQ. CDR3 in DNA: TGCGCCAGCAGCTTCAAGGGAGAGACCCAGTACTTC. Its translation is CASSFKGETQYF.

J is TRBJ1-2 and V is TRBV6-1; D may be TRBD1 (6 bases). CDR1 and CDR2 from the germline V gene are MNHNS and SASEGT. This CDR3 contains 13 residues. V was cut by 5 bases and J by 10 bases, with 17 bases left in between. CDR3 loop: CASSSAAGGAYTF. The DNA of the CDR3 is TGTGCCAGCAGTTCCGCCGCCGGGGGGGCCTACACCTTC.

In its sample, this clonotype was seen a few times. The chain joins TRBV6-1 to TRBJ1-2; D remains ambiguous. This CDR3 spans 12 amino acids. The V and J ends lost 2 bases and 8 bases respectively, with 9 bases between them. Per the germline V gene, CDR1 is MNHNS and CDR2 is SASEGT. The CDR3 loop reads CASSEWEEGYTF. DNA for the CDR3: TGTGCCAGCAGTGAATGGGAAGAGGGCTACACCTTC.

The chain employs TRBV7-9 and TRBJ2-7, with TRBD2 identical over 8 bases. The CDR3 totals 16 residues. The trim removed 0 bases at V and 6 bases at J, leaving 10 bases unmatched. Germline CDR1 reads SEHNR; CDR2 reads FQNEAQ (reference sequence). The DNA for the CDR3 is TGTGCCAGCAGCTTAGCCGTGGGGACTAGTCAGGGCGAGCAGTACTTC. This codes for CASSLAVGTSQGEQYF.

V usage is TRBV3-1 and J usage is TRBJ2-2; TRBD1 matches at 7 bases. Trimming removed 3 bases from V and 5 bases from J; junction bases left unmatched: 9. CDR3 length: 16 amino acids. Germline-derived CDR1 and CDR2 are LGHDT and YNNKEL (reference sequence). CDR3 DNA sequence: TGTGCCAGCAGCCATTACAAGACAGGGCGGACCGGGGAGCTGTTTTTT. This gives the protein CASSHYKTGRTGELFF.

This clonotype came up many times. The chain is built from TRBV11-2 and TRBJ2-5; D remains unclear. The germline V gene encodes CDR1 SGHAT and CDR2 FQNNGV. CDR3 length equals 15 residues. The V and J ends lost 5 bases and 5 bases respectively, with 18 bases between them. CDR3 nucleotide sequence: TGTGCCAGCAGCCCCCTCAGTGGGCCTTTCGAGACCCAGTACTTC. As protein: CASSPLSGPFETQYF.

This clonotype showed up many times. V usage is TRBV5-1 and J usage is TRBJ1-3; the D is unclear. This CDR3 is 16 amino acids long. From germline, CDR1 is SGHRS and CDR2 YFSETQ. Trimming removed 3 bases from V and 0 bases from J, with 13 bases in between. The CDR3 loop reads CASSSRDAFSGNTIYF. The DNA for the CDR3 is TGCGCCAGCAGCTCGAGAGACGCCTTCTCTGGAAACACCATATATTTT.

The chain has TRBV20-1 and TRBJ1-5; 7 nucleotides align to TRBD1. Per the germline V gene, CDR1 is DFQATT and CDR2 is SNEGSKA (reference sequence). The CDR3 extends over 15 amino acids. The ends lost 0 bases at V and 5 bases at J; junction bases unmatched: 7. The CDR3 DNA reads as TGCAGTGCTAGAGATAGAAAGGGGGCATATCAGCCCCAGCATTTT. Protein: CSARDRKGAYQPQHF.

The V gene is TRBV6-2 or TRBV6-3, the J gene TRBJ2-2, with TRBD2 as a possible D gene (6 bases). Looked up from germline, CDR1 is MNHEY and CDR2 is SVGEGT. V was cut by 0 bases and J by 7 bases, with 21 bases left in between. The CDR3 runs to 18 residues. This chain's CDR3 is CASSYSMSRRDRSGELFF. For the CDR3, the DNA is TGTGCCAGCAGTTACTCGATGTCGAGGCGGGATCGGAGCGGGGAGCTGTTTTTT.

This chain joins TRBV6-1 and TRBJ2-7; D gene ambiguous. Per germline, CDR1 MNHNS and CDR2 SASEGT. Trimming removed 8 bases at V and 6 bases at J, with 14 bases between. The CDR3 totals 12 residues. The CDR3 DNA reads as TGTGCCAGCGGGTTGGGCCGCGGCGAGCAGTACTTC. It yields the protein CASGLGRGEQYF.

This clonotype was seen only a few times. The J gene is TRBJ2-1, the V gene TRBV7-9, with 8 bases fitting TRBD2. CDR1 SEHNR and CDR2 FQNEAQ come from the germline V gene (reference sequence). V lost 6 bases to trimming and J lost 8 bases; unmatched junction nucleotides: 6. The CDR3 is 13 amino acids. The CDR3 coding sequence is TGTGCCAGCAGATCCGGGACTAGTGATGAGCAGTTCTTC. Translated, it gives CASRSGTSDEQFF.

This clonotype was counted only a few times. The chain recombines TRBV27 with TRBJ2-7; TRBD2 is a possible D gene (6 bases). The CDR3 consists of 14 residues. The germline CDR1 and CDR2 sequences are MNHEY and SMNVEV (reference sequence). The germline V and J ends were trimmed by 8 bases and 0 bases, with 14 bases remaining between them. Here the CDR3 DNA reads TGTGCCAGCGGCTTGGCCGGGAGCTCCTACGAGCAGTACTTC. It yields the protein CASGLAGSSYEQYF.

The chain has TRBV28 and TRBJ2-5, with D possibly being TRBD2 (6 bases). The CDR3 consists of 13 residues. Trimming left V 6 bases short and J 5 bases short, with 13 bases between. Germline loops: CDR1 MDHEN, CDR2 SYDVKM. The CDR3 region has the DNA TGTGCCAGCAGCCTCGGGAGTTTGGAGACCCAGTACTTC. It encodes CASSLGSLETQYF.

CDR3 nucleotide sequence: TGTGCCAGCAGTTTACGGGGGGGACAAGGCTACACCTTC. Protein sequence: CASSLRGGQGYTF. This chain uses TRBV27 with TRBJ1-2; tentative D call: TRBD1 (6 bases). From germline, CDR1 is MNHEY and CDR2 SMNVEV (reference sequence). V lost 2 bases and J 8 bases, leaving 12 bases between the germline ends. This CDR3 contains 13 residues.

This clonotype was detected only a few times. The rearrangement links TRBV12-3 or TRBV12-4 to TRBJ1-1, with D perhaps TRBD1 (6 bases). This CDR3 region has 15 residues. V gave up 5 bases and J gave up 2 bases, with 15 bases separating them. CDR3 nucleotides: TGTGCCAGCAGTCCACGGACAGAAAAAAACACTGAAGCTTTCTTT. Translated, it gives CASSPRTEKNTEAFF.

This clonotype was counted at least ten times. The chain recombines TRBV11-2 with TRBJ1-1; TRBD1 is a possible D gene (6 bases). Germline CDR1 is SGHAT and CDR2 is FQNNGV. Trimming took 4 bases from V and 6 from J, leaving 12 bases between them. There are 13 residues in the CDR3. CDR3 in DNA: TGTGCCAGCAGCTACCAACAGGGCGCTGAAGCTTTCTTT. Protein: CASSYQQGAEAFF. Full variable domain (rest looked up from reference TRBV11-2 and TRBJ1-1): EAGVAQSPRYKIIEKRQSVAFWCNPISGHATLYWYQQILGQGPKLLIQFQNNGVVDDSQLPKDRFSAERLKGVDSTLKIQPAKLEDSAVYLCASSYQQGAEAFFGQGTRLTVV.

This clonotype was observed many times. The genes are TRBV27 and TRBJ2-7; tentatively, D is TRBD2 (5 bases). Trimming took 5 bases from V and 2 from J, leaving 13 bases between them. This CDR3 has 14 residues. Germline V gene lookup returns CDR1 MNHEY and CDR2 SMNVEV (reference sequence). The CDR3 region has the DNA TGTGCCAGCAGTACTAGAGAGAAGACCTACGAGCAGTACTTC. As protein: CASSTREKTYEQYF.

This clonotype showed up many times. The chain carries TRBV6-1 and TRBJ2-7; TRBD1 matches at 8 bases. Trimming took 8 bases from V and 5 from J; bases not matched to a gene: 14. Germline V gene lookup returns CDR1 MNHNS and CDR2 SASEGT. The length of the CDR3 is 15 residues. The CDR3 DNA reads as TGTGCCAGCGACCTCCAGAGGACAGGGCTACACGAGCAGTACTTC. It translates to CASDLQRTGLHEQYF.

This clonotype was counted only a few times. V is TRBV20-1 and J is TRBJ2-3, with TRBD2 identical over 7 bases. Per germline, CDR1 DFQATT and CDR2 SNEGSKA (reference sequence). The CDR3 length is 16 residues. V was pared by 0 bases and J by 7 bases, with 13 bases of the junction left unmatched. This CDR3 is CSARDMGEGLLHTQYF. CDR3 coding DNA: TGCAGTGCTAGAGATATGGGGGAGGGCCTCTTACATACGCAGTATTTT.

This clonotype was recorded a few times. V is TRBV30 and J is TRBJ2-5; tentatively, D is TRBD1 or TRBD2 (6 bases each). CDR1 and CDR2 (germline): GTSNPN, SVGIG (reference sequence). V was clipped by 2 bases and J by 5 bases, with 18 bases between them. CDR3 size: 15 residues. In nucleotides, the CDR3 is TGTGCCTGGAGTCGGGGGACATTGCCCGGGGAGACCCAGTACTTC. It encodes CAWSRGTLPGETQYF. The full variable domain, with the rest looked up from reference TRBV30 and TRBJ2-5, is SQTIHQWPATLVQPVGSPLSLECTVEGTSNPNLYWYRQAAGRGLQLLFYSVGIGQISSEVPQNLSASRPQDRQFILSSKKLLLSDSGFYLCAWSRGTLPGETQYFGPGTRLLVL.